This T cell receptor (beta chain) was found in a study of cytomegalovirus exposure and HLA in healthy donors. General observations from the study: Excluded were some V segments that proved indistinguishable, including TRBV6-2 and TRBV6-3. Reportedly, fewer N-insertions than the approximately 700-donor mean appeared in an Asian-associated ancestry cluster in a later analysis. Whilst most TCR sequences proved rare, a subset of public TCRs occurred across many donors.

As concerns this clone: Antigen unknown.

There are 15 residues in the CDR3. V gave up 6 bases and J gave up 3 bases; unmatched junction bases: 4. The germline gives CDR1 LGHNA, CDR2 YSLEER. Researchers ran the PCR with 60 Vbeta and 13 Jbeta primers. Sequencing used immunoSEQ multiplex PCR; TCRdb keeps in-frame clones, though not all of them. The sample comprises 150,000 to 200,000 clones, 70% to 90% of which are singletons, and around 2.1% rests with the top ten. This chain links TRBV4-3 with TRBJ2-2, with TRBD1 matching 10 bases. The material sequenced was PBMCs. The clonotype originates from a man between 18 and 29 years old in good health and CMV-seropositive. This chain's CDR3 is CASRWDRGDTGELFF. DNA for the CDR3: TGCGCCAGCAGATGGGACAGGGGTGACACCGGGGAGCTGTTTTTT.